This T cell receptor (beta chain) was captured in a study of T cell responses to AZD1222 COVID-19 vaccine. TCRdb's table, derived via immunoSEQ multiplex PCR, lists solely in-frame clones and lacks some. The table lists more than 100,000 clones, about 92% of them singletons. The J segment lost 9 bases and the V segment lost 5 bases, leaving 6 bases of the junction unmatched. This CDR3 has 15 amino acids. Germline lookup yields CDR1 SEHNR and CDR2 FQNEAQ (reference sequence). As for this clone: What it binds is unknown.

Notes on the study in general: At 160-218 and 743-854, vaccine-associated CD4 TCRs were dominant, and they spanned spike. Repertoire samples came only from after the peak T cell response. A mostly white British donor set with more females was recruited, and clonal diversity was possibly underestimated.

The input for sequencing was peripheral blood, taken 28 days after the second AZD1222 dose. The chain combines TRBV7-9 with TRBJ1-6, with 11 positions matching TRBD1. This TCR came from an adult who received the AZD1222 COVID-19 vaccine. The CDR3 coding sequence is TGTGCCAGCAGCACCCGGACAGGGGGCACTTCACCCCTCCACTTT. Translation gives CASSTRTGGTSPLHF.